This T cell receptor (beta chain) is from a study of beta chain features in type 1 diabetes. Study-wide background: Analysis included 107,917,701 sorted cells drawn from all samples.

This CDR3 is 15 amino acids long. All of the isolated RNA was reverse transcribed, so expressed TCRB transcripts were sequenced. Generated by immunoSEQ multiplex PCR, the TCRdb table keeps only in-frame clones and is missing some. The sample holds under 95,000 clones; 30% to 35% are singletons and the top ten take about 0.5%. The study's findings and limits: In all four CD4+ subsets, TCRB CDR3 length was significantly, moderately reduced in type 1 diabetes. Researchers reported that naive, central memory and Treg TCRB repertoires appeared more similar in patients than in healthy donors.

In regard to this clone: Its specificity is unknown.

The gene calls are TRBV21-1 and TRBJ2-7; the table gives TRBD2 as D, unverified against the DNA. TRBV21-1 is listed as a pseudogene. The sequenced sample consisted of stem cell memory CD4+ T cells from blood. The source of this sequence is a woman younger than 30 in good health. CDR3 in DNA: TGTGCCAGCATATCGGTCGCGGAAGAATGTTACGAGCAGTACTTC. Protein: CASISVAEECYEQYF.